One and the same sample provided the 29 T cell receptor beta chains below, sequenced in a study of blood T cell repertoires in COVID-19. The repertoire was sequenced with immunoSEQ multiplex PCR; TCRdb's copy has only in-frame clones and lacks some. The table includes more than 110,000 clones, less than 85% detected once. Material: PBMCs or T cells enriched from blood (not recorded which). Receptor source: a woman aged 18-29 years who had been exposed to COVID-19.

This clone was counted between two and nine times. The chain couples TRBV3-1 (or the pseudogene TRBV3-2) to TRBJ2-7, with 9 positions matching TRBD1. From germline, CDR1 is LGHDT and CDR2 YNNKEL (reference sequence). The CDR3 spans 15 residues. V trimming: 0 bases; J trimming: 6 bases; junction bases outside the gene matches: 6. The CDR3 sequence is CASSQDVGTGREQYF. The CDR3 bases are TGTGCCAGCAGCCAAGATGTCGGGACAGGGCGCGAGCAGTACTTC.

This chain joins TRBV24-1 and TRBJ1-2, with D maybe TRBD1 (5 bases). CDR3 length equals 16 residues. From germline, CDR1 is KGHDR and CDR2 SFDVKD. Trimming left V 3 bases short and J 9 bases short, with 22 bases between. This CDR3 reads CATSDAAGTSEIRYTF. As DNA, the CDR3 is TGTGCCACCAGTGATGCTGCCGGGACTTCAGAAATCCGCTACACCTTC.

The chain recombines TRBV7-8 with TRBJ1-1; 8 nucleotides agree with TRBD1. This CDR3 comprises 14 residues. Trimming removed 0 bases from V and 3 bases from J; junction bases left unmatched: 0. Per germline, CDR1 SGHVS and CDR2 FQNEAQ. In DNA form, the CDR3 reads TGTGCCAGCAGCTTAGCGGACAGGGACACTGAAGCTTTCTTT. Its protein is CASSLADRDTEAFF.

This sequence joins TRBV2 and TRBJ1-6, with D tentatively TRBD1 (5 bases). CDR1 and CDR2 (germline): SNHLY, FYNNEI. There are 15 residues in the CDR3. V was cut by 4 bases and J by 8 bases, with 15 bases left in between. The CDR3 DNA follows: TGTGCCAGCAGTGGCGAGGGAGGGGCGCATTCACCCCTCCACTTT. Its protein is CASSGEGGAHSPLHF.

In its sample, this clone was seen once. The chain has TRBV3-1 (or the pseudogene TRBV3-2) and TRBJ1-5; 7 bases are shared with TRBD1. The CDR3 has 15 residues. Germline CDR1 is LGHDT and CDR2 is YNNKEL (reference sequence). V was pared by 3 bases and J by 3 bases, with 5 bases of the junction left unmatched. CDR3: CASSQLTGNNQPQHF. The DNA of the CDR3 is TGTGCCAGCAGCCAGCTGACAGGGAACAATCAGCCCCAGCATTTT.

The chain recombines TRBV25-1 with TRBJ1-1; no clear D. This CDR3 is built from 13 residues. V shed 4 bases and J shed 5 bases, with 11 bases lying between them. The germline gives CDR1 MGHDK, CDR2 SYGVNS. The CDR3 DNA sequence: TGTGCCAGCAGTGGAGGGATGCGGACTGAAGCTTTCTTT. Translated: CASSGGMRTEAFF.

In DNA form, the CDR3 reads TGTGCCAGCTCACCACCGTTGGGACAGACACCCTACGAGCAGTACTTC. It codes for CASSPPLGQTPYEQYF. The chain couples TRBV18 to TRBJ2-7, with 7 bases lining up with TRBD1. Per the germline V gene, CDR1 is KGHSH and CDR2 is LQKENI. Trimming removed 0 bases from V and 2 bases from J; junction bases left unmatched: 7. The CDR3 has 16 residues.

J is TRBJ2-1 and V is TRBV11-2, with TRBD2 identical over 12 bases. With V trimmed by 5 bases and J by 4 bases, 6 bases remained unmatched. Germline V gene data show CDR1 as SGHAT and CDR2 as FQNNGV. The CDR3 is made up of 16 amino acids. CDR3 in amino acids: CASSQRLAGVYNEQFF. DNA of the CDR3: TGTGCCAGCAGCCAACGACTAGCGGGAGTTTACAATGAGCAGTTCTTC.

This chain joins TRBV4-1 and TRBJ2-3; tentatively, D is TRBD2 (5 bases). Germline V gene sequence: CDR1 MGHRA, CDR2 YSYEKL. This CDR3 has 17 residues. V was clipped by 6 bases and J by 0 bases, with 19 bases between them. CDR3 coding DNA: TGCGCCAGCAGTCTTTTACTAGTAACCTCTAGCACAGATACGCAGTATTTT. It codes for CASSLLLVTSSTDTQYF.

The chain joins TRBV28 to TRBJ2-1; 7 bases are a match to TRBD2. Germline trimming cut 5 bases from V and 9 bases from J; bases unmatched to any gene: 10. This CDR3 comprises 14 residues. Germline V lookup: CDR1 MDHEN, CDR2 SYDVKM. In DNA form, the CDR3 reads TGTGCCAGCAGTCCTGGCGGGAGAAAGGGTGAGCAGTTCTTC. This translates into CASSPGGRKGEQFF.

The V call is TRBV28, the J call TRBJ2-7; 15 nucleotides align to TRBD2. Trimming took 9 bases from V and 6 from J; bases not matched to a gene: 12. Per the germline V gene, CDR1 is MDHEN and CDR2 is SYDVKM. CDR3 length: 16 residues. In DNA form, the CDR3 reads TGTGCCAGTTATCCCCCCGGACTAGCGGGAGGGCTCGAGCAGTACTTC. This codes for CASYPPGLAGGLEQYF. The complete variable domain, with remaining parts taken from reference TRBV28 and TRBJ2-7, reads DVKVTQSSRYLVKRTGEKVFLECVQDMDHENMFWYRQDPGLGLRLIYFSYDVKMKEKGDIPEGYSVSREKKERFSLILESASTNQTSMYLCASYPPGLAGGLEQYFGPGTRLTVT.

The rearrangement uses TRBV5-3 and TRBJ1-5, with 10 bases identical to TRBD1. TRBV5-3 is recorded as an ORF, its role being uncertain. V dropped 4 bases and J dropped 6; count of bases not matched to a gene: 4. The CDR3 is made up of 14 amino acids. The CDR3 region has the DNA TGTGCCAGAAGCGGGACAGGGGCGGGTCAGCCCCAGCATTTT. It is translated as CARSGTGAGQPQHF.

The genes are TRBV5-4 and TRBJ1-1; unclear D gene. V was shortened by 5 bases and J by 6 bases, with 17 bases between the two germline ends. Germline assignment: CDR1 SGHNT and CDR2 YYREEE (reference sequence). The CDR3 loop spans 14 amino acids. DNA of the CDR3: TGTGCCAGCAGGAGTTCGCCCGATTTCCCTGAAGCTTTCTTT. Translation gives CASRSSPDFPEAFF.

The chain uses TRBV10-3 and TRBJ2-3; 8 bases are a match to TRBD2. The CDR3 runs to 14 residues. The V and J ends lost 6 bases and 3 bases, in that order; junction bases with no gene match: 5. From germline, CDR1 is ENHRY and CDR2 SYGVKD. DNA of the CDR3: TGTGCCATCAGCGGGAGGGCCAGGACAGATACGCAGTATTTT. The encoded protein is CAISGRARTDTQYF.

The J gene is TRBJ2-3, the V gene TRBV3-1 (or the pseudogene TRBV3-2), with 8 bases matching TRBD2. The V gene's germline CDR1 is LGHDT and CDR2 YNNKEL (reference sequence). The CDR3 runs 15 residues. Trimming cost V 5 bases and J 4 bases; bases outside gene matches: 8. CDR3 sequence (DNA): TGTGCCAGCAGCTCGAGCGGGAGAAGCCCAGATACGCAGTATTTT. This gives the protein CASSSSGRSPDTQYF.

V and J are TRBV25-1 and TRBJ2-7; a weak D match, TRBD1 (6 bases). V was pared by 3 bases and J by 5 bases, with 20 bases between. Germline CDR1 is MGHDK and CDR2 is SYGVNS. This CDR3 contains 16 residues. The CDR3 spells CASSEGADSYTHEQYF. CDR3 sequence (DNA): TGTGCCAGCAGTGAGGGGGCGGACAGTTATACGCACGAGCAGTACTTC.

The V and J genes are TRBV10-3 and TRBJ2-7, with 8 positions matching TRBD1. Losses at the gene ends were 10 bases for V and 0 bases for J; bases not matched to a gene: 2. From germline, CDR1 is ENHRY and CDR2 SYGVKD. The CDR3 is made up of 12 amino acids. DNA of the CDR3: TGTGCCACCGGACAGGGCTCCTACGAGCAGTACTTC. Amino acid sequence: CATGQGSYEQYF.

This chain links TRBV23-1 with TRBJ2-7, with a tentative D call TRBD1 (5 bases). TRBV23-1 belongs to the ORF category, with a function that is uncertain. This CDR3 has 12 residues. V was shortened by 7 bases and J by 0 bases, with 7 bases between the two germline ends. The CDR3 DNA reads TGCGCCAGCAAACAGGCCTCCTACGAGCAGTACTTC. Its protein is CASKQASYEQYF.

The J gene is TRBJ1-2, the V gene TRBV18, with 7 bases fitting TRBD1. CDR3 length: 15 residues. Germline V lookup: CDR1 KGHSH, CDR2 LQKENI. The V segment lost 3 bases and the J segment 2 bases; nucleotides outside the gene matches: 6. CDR3 protein: CASSPTGQTNYGYTF. DNA of the CDR3: TGTGCCAGCTCACCGACGGGACAGACGAACTATGGCTACACCTTC.

This chain uses TRBV7-2 with TRBJ2-3; D may be TRBD2 (6 bases). CDR1 and CDR2 (germline): SGHTA, FQGNSA. The CDR3 loop spans 16 amino acids. With 0 bases removed from V and 5 bases from J, the gap between germline ends came to 15 bases. The CDR3 loop reads CASSLARFWEEDTQYF. CDR3 coding DNA: TGTGCCAGCAGCTTAGCGCGGTTTTGGGAGGAAGATACGCAGTATTTT.

The rearrangement uses TRBV28 and TRBJ2-7, with D possibly being TRBD2 (6 bases). Germline V lookup: CDR1 MDHEN, CDR2 SYDVKM. Trimming pared 4 bases from V and 2 bases from J, leaving 18 bases between. CDR3 length: 16 amino acids. The CDR3 region has the DNA TGTGCCAGCAGTTCTCCTCAAGCGGGTATCCCCTACGAGCAGTACTTC. Translation: CASSSPQAGIPYEQYF.

The rearrangement links TRBV25-1 to TRBJ1-2; 7 nucleotides match TRBD1. V was clipped by 0 bases and J by 9 bases; unmatched bases: 7. The V gene's germline CDR1 is MGHDK and CDR2 SYGVNS. The CDR3 covers 14 residues. CDR3 nucleotide sequence: TGTGCCAGCAGTGAATATGGCAGGGGGTCCAGCTACACCTTC. Translation: CASSEYGRGSSYTF.

V is TRBV5-1 and J is TRBJ2-3; TRBD2 agrees at 13 bases. The germline CDR1 and CDR2 sequences are SGHRS and YFSETQ. The ends lost 1 base at V and 4 bases at J; junction bases unmatched: 3. This CDR3 region has 16 residues. This CDR3 is CASSLKTSGRPDTQYF. The CDR3 DNA reads as TGCGCCAGCAGCTTGAAGACTAGCGGGAGGCCAGATACGCAGTATTTT. Using reference TRBV5-1 and TRBJ2-3 for the parts outside the CDR3, the full variable domain is KAGVTQTPRYLIKTRGQQVTLSCSPISGHRSVSWYQQTPGQGLQFLFEYFSETQRNKGNFPGRFSGRQFSNSRSEMNVSTLELGDSALYLCASSLKTSGRPDTQYFGPGTRLTVL.

This clone has just one count. The chain is built from TRBV24-1 and TRBJ2-5, with D maybe TRBD2 (6 bases). Germline-derived CDR1 and CDR2 are KGHDR and SFDVKD. The CDR3 spans 14 residues. V lost 9 bases, J lost 0 bases, and 13 bases lay in between. CDR3 region: CATGAGPYQETQYF. CDR3 DNA sequence: TGTGCCACCGGGGCGGGACCGTACCAAGAGACCCAGTACTTC.

This rearrangement joins TRBV6-5 to TRBJ1-6, with D perhaps matching TRBD1 (6 bases). There are 14 residues in the CDR3. Per the germline V gene, CDR1 is MNHEY and CDR2 is SVGAGI. Deletions cut 3 bases from V and 9 bases from J, with 12 bases between. The CDR3 loop reads CASSYAGERSPLHF. CDR3 DNA sequence: TGTGCCAGCAGTTATGCAGGGGAACGTTCACCCCTCCACTTT.

The rearrangement joins TRBV9 to TRBJ1-1, with unresolved D. V shed 1 base and J shed 0 bases, with 7 bases lying between them. The CDR3 runs to 14 residues. Germline lookup yields CDR1 SGDLS and CDR2 YYNGEE. CDR3 sequence reads: CASSVRSVNTEAFF. In nucleotides, the CDR3 is TGTGCCAGCAGCGTACGCAGCGTGAACACTGAAGCTTTCTTT.

For this clone: The sample carries other DNA sequences with the same CDR3. The chain carries TRBV6-5 and TRBJ2-7; 11 nucleotides line up with TRBD1. The J segment lost 2 bases and the V segment lost 2 bases, leaving 2 bases of the junction unmatched. CDR1 MNHEY and CDR2 SVGAGI come from the germline V gene. The CDR3 sequence is 15 residues long. CDR3 sequence (DNA): TGTGCCAGCAGTTACAGGGGACAGGGGGCCTACGAGCAGTACTTC. Protein: CASSYRGQGAYEQYF.

V and J are TRBV6-5 and TRBJ1-6; D is perhaps TRBD1 (5 bases). Germline V gives CDR1 MNHEY, CDR2 SVGAGI. The CDR3 has 15 residues. The germline V and J ends were trimmed by 2 bases and 9 bases, with 14 bases remaining between them. The CDR3 DNA reads as TGTGCCAGCAGTTACGAAGGCGGGGGGGGTTCACCCCTCCACTTT. Encoded protein: CASSYEGGGGSPLHF.

CDR3 coding DNA: TGCAGCGTTGGGACAGGGGGCAATGAGCAGTTCTTC. Residues: CSVGTGGNEQFF. V usage is TRBV29-1 and J usage is TRBJ2-1; 10 positions agree with TRBD1. The germline V gene has CDR1 SQVTM and CDR2 ANQGSEA. The length of the CDR3 is 12 residues. V lost 4 bases to trimming and J lost 6 bases; unmatched junction nucleotides: 0.